The next 11 T cell receptor beta chains were all read from a single sample in a study of T cell changes during pregnancy in multiple sclerosis. TCRdb keeps only in-frame clones here, not all; method: immunoSEQ multiplex PCR. The repertoire holds about 28,000 clones, with around 89% as singletons. The sequenced sample was CD4+ T cells from peripheral blood mononuclear cells, obtained in the first trimester of pregnancy. The receptor source for this set is a female donor in good health, enrolled as a control in a pregnancy study.

J is TRBJ2-7 and V is TRBV11-2; 12 nucleotides agree with TRBD2. V was clipped by 1 base and J by 1 base; unmatched bases: 8. This CDR3 spans 18 amino acids. CDR1 is SGHAT, CDR2 FQNNGV, per germline. CDR3 nucleotide sequence: TGTGCCAGCAGCTTAGCGGCTAGCGGGGGGGGGTGGTCCTACGAGCAGTACTTC. As protein: CASSLAASGGGWSYEQYF.

This chain joins TRBV10-2 and TRBJ2-3, with no clear D. V lost 2 bases to trimming and J lost 5 bases, with 14 bases between them. The CDR3 totals 15 residues. CDR1 is WSHSY, CDR2 SAAADI, per germline. CDR3 sequence: CASSEALSPGDTQYF. The CDR3, as DNA: TGCGCCAGCAGTGAGGCTCTATCACCCGGAGATACGCAGTATTTT.

This clone was seen once. This chain joins TRBV9 and TRBJ1-3; 7 bases agree with TRBD1. Germline-derived CDR1 and CDR2 are SGDLS and YYNGEE. The CDR3 contains 17 residues. V trimming: 4 bases; J trimming: 1 base; junction bases outside the gene matches: 11. CDR3 nucleotide sequence: TGTGCCAGCAGCTCGCCTCGACAGGGAGGTTCTGGAAACACCATATATTTT. This gives the protein CASSSPRQGGSGNTIYF.

The chain carries TRBV20-1 and TRBJ1-1, with TRBD1 as a possible D gene (6 bases). The CDR3 length is 11 residues. Germline loops: CDR1 DFQATT, CDR2 SNEGSKA (reference sequence). V gave up 4 bases and J gave up 5 bases, with 8 bases separating them. The CDR3 here is CSAKRGTEAFF. DNA of the CDR3: TGCAGTGCTAAAAGGGGGACTGAAGCTTTCTTT.

The chain joins TRBV28 to TRBJ1-6; 9 bases fit TRBD1. This CDR3 is 15 amino acids long. Germline assignment: CDR1 MDHEN and CDR2 SYDVKM. V lost 8 bases and J lost 10; bases outside the gene matches: 12. The CDR3 loop reads CASCYPGQGRSPLHF. In DNA, the CDR3 is TGTGCCAGCTGCTATCCGGGACAGGGACGGTCACCCCTCCACTTT.

CDR3 bases: TGTGCCAGCAGCTTATATGGGCAAAGCTCCTACGAGCAGTACTTC. Translated: CASSLYGQSSYEQYF. V gene TRBV7-2 combines with J gene TRBJ2-7; D is ambiguous. This CDR3 region has 15 residues. Germline V gives CDR1 SGHTA, CDR2 FQGNSA. V was shortened by 2 bases and J by 0 bases, with 11 bases between the two germline ends.

This clone was counted a single time. The genes are TRBV7-8 and TRBJ1-1; maybe TRBD1 (5 bases). V shed 4 bases and J shed 2 bases, with 23 bases lying between them. CDR3 length: 18 amino acids. Germline V gene lookup returns CDR1 SGHVS and CDR2 FQNEAQ. The CDR3 is CASSSSRAGRFSNTEAFF. The DNA of the CDR3 is TGTGCCAGCAGCTCGAGTAGGGCAGGGAGGTTTTCTAACACTGAAGCTTTCTTT.

The chain joins TRBV19 to TRBJ1-6; 8 bases match TRBD1. Germline V lookup: CDR1 LNHDA, CDR2 SQIVND (reference sequence). Trimming at V came to 7 bases and at J to 8 bases, leaving 10 bases not matched to a gene. There are 15 residues in the CDR3. The CDR3 here is CASTGRGLLHSPLHF. CDR3 in DNA: TGTGCCAGTACGGGCAGGGGGCTCCTTCATTCACCCCTCCACTTT.

This rearrangement joins TRBV14 to TRBJ2-5; the D is unclear. Germline V gives CDR1 SGHDN, CDR2 FVKESK. This CDR3 contains 15 residues. The germline V and J ends were trimmed by 2 bases and 2 bases, with 12 bases remaining between them. The CDR3 DNA sequence: TGTGCCAGCAGCCAACTGGCGGAATATCAAGAGACCCAGTACTTC. Protein product: CASSQLAEYQETQYF.

This chain uses TRBV7-9 with TRBJ1-4; 7 bases match TRBD1. J lost 5 bases, V lost 6 bases, and 3 bases had no gene match. In germline, CDR1 is SEHNR, CDR2 FQNEAQ (reference sequence). The CDR3 length is 13 residues. CDR3 protein: CASRKTGNEKLFF. DNA for the CDR3: TGTGCCAGCAGGAAGACAGGGAATGAAAAACTGTTTTTT.

This clone has a handful of counts. This chain joins TRBV19 and TRBJ1-1; D ambiguous. CDR1 is LNHDA, CDR2 SQIVND, per germline (reference sequence). CDR3 length equals 13 residues. The V gene lost 1 base and the J gene lost 1 base, with 4 bases spanning the gap. The CDR3 sequence is CASSIARNTEAFF. In DNA form, the CDR3 reads TGTGCCAGTAGTATAGCCAGGAACACTGAAGCTTTCTTT.